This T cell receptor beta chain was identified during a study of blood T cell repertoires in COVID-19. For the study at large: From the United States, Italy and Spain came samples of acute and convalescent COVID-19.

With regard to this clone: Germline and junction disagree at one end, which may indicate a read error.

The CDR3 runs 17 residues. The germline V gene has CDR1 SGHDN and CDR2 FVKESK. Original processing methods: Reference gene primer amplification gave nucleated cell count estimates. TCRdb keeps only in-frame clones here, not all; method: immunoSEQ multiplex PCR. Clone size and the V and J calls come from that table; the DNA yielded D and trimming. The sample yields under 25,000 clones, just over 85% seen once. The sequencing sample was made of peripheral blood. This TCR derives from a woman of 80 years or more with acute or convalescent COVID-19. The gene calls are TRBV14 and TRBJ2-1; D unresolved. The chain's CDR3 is CASSEESAWSSYNEQFF. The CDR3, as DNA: TGTGCCAGCAGCGAAGAGAGTGCCTGGAGCTCCTACAATGAGCAGTTCTTC.